This note documents a single T cell receptor beta chain sequence. Some clones are missing from TCRdb's copy, which holds only in-frame ones; the method was immunoSEQ multiplex PCR. Altogether about 68,000 clones are present, about nine tenths being singletons, with the ten largest covering 3% to 4.5%. CDR3 size: 15 residues. Germline V gives CDR1 SQVTM, CDR2 ANQGSEA. The V gene end was trimmed by 4 bases and the J gene end by 5 bases; junction bases not matched to a gene: 11. These data come from a study of T cell changes during pregnancy in multiple sclerosis. The sample in question was peripheral blood, obtained after pregnancy. The source of this sequence is a female donor in good health, enrolled as a control in a pregnancy study. The V gene is TRBV29-1, the J gene TRBJ2-5; 9 bases map to TRBD2. The DNA of the CDR3 is TGCAGCGTTGCCCAGAGCGGGGGGAGTTGGGAGACCCAGTACTTC. Encoded protein: CSVAQSGGSWETQYF.